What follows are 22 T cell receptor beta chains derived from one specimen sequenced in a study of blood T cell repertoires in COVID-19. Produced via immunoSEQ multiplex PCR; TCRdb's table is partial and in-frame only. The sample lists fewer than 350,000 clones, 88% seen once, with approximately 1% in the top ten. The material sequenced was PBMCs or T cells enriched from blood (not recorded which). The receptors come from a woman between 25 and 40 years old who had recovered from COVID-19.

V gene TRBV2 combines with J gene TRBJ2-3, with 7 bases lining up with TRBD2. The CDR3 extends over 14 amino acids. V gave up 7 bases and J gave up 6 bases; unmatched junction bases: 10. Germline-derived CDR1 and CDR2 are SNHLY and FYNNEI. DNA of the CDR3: TGTGCCAGCACGAGGGACTACTACATGGATACGCAGTATTTT. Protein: CASTRDYYMDTQYF.

As DNA, the CDR3 is TGTGCCAGCAGCATTCAGACACACGTTTACGAGCAGTACTTC. It is translated as CASSIQTHVYEQYF. The chain carries TRBV5-6 and TRBJ2-7; D gene ambiguous. The CDR3 is made up of 14 amino acids. The germline gives CDR1 SGHDT, CDR2 YYEEEE. Trimming shortened V by 4 bases and J by 4 bases, and 15 bases separated the two germline ends.

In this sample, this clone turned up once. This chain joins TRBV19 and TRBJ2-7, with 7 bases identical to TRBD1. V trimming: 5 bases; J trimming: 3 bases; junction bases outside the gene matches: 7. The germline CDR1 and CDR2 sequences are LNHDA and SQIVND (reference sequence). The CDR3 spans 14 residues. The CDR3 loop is CASSVTRDSYEQYF. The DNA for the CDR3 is TGTGCCAGTAGTGTTACTCGGGACAGCTACGAGCAGTACTTC.

The DNA for the CDR3 is TGTGCCAGCAGCCACGGGACTAGCATAACAGATACGCAGTATTTT. Protein product: CASSHGTSITDTQYF. The chain uses TRBV5-4 and TRBJ2-3, with 9 nucleotides matching TRBD2. The germline V gene has CDR1 SGHNT and CDR2 YYREEE (reference sequence). V lost 4 bases, J lost 3 bases, and 6 bases stayed unmatched. This CDR3 is 15 amino acids long.

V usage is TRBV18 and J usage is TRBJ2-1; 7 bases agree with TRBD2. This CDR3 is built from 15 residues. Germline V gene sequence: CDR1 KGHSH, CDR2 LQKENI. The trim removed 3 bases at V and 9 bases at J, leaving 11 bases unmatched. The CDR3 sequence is CASSPRTSDVSEQFF. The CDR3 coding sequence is TGTGCCAGCTCACCGAGGACTAGTGATGTCAGTGAGCAGTTCTTC.

CDR3 loop: CATSDRTSSYNEQFF. DNA for the CDR3: TGTGCCACCAGTGACCGGACTAGCTCCTACAATGAGCAGTTCTTC. V and J are TRBV24-1 and TRBJ2-1, with TRBD2 matching over 7 bases. Germline V gene data show CDR1 as KGHDR and CDR2 as SFDVKD. Trimming removed 4 bases from V and 0 bases from J; junction bases left unmatched: 2. There are 15 residues in the CDR3.

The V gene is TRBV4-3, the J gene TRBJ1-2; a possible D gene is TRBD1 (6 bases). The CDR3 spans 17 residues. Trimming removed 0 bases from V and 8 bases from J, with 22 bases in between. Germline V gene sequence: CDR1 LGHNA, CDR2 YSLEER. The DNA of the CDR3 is TGCGCCAGCAGCCAAGAGGGGGAGGGGAAGTTCAGGGGCGGCTACACCTTC. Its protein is CASSQEGEGKFRGGYTF.

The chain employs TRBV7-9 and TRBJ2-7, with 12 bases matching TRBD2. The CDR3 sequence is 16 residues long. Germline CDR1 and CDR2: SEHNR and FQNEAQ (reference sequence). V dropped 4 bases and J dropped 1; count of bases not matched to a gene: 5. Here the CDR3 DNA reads TGTGCCAGCAGCTGGGGACTAGCGGGCGCATCCTACGAGCAGTACTTC. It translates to CASSWGLAGASYEQYF.

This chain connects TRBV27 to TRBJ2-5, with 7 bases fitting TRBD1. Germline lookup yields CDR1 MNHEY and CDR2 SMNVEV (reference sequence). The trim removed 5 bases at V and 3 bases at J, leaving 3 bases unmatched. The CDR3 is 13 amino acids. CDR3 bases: TGTGCCAGCAGTCCCCAGGGGGAAGAGACCCAGTACTTC. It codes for CASSPQGEETQYF.

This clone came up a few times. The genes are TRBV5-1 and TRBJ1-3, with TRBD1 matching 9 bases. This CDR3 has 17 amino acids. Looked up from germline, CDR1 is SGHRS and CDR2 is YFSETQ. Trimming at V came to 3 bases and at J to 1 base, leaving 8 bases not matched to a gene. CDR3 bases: TGCGCCAGCAGCTCCCGAACCGGGACAGGGTCTGGAAACACCATATATTTT. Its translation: CASSSRTGTGSGNTIYF.

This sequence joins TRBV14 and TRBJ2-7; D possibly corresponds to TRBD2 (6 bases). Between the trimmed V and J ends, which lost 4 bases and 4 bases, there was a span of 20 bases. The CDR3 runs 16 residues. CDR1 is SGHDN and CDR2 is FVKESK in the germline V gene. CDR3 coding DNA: TGTGCCAGCAGCCTCGAGGCGGGGAGTACTAGGTACGAGCAGTACTTC. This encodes CASSLEAGSTRYEQYF. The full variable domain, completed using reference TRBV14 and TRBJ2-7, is EAGVTQFPSHSVIEKGQTVTLRCDPISGHDNLYWYRRVMGKEIKFLLHFVKESKQDESGMPNNRFLAERTGGTYSTLKVQPAELEDSGVYFCASSLEAGSTRYEQYFGPGTRLTVT.

The CDR3 region has the DNA TGTGCCAGCAGCCAAGAGACGGCCGGGAGGCCGTCGGATACGCAGTATTTT. Its protein product is CASSQETAGRPSDTQYF. V and J are TRBV3-1 (or the pseudogene TRBV3-2) and TRBJ2-3; 7 nucleotides match TRBD2. The ends lost 0 bases at V and 6 bases at J; junction bases unmatched: 12. From germline, CDR1 is LGHDT and CDR2 YNNKEL (reference sequence). The CDR3 totals 17 residues.

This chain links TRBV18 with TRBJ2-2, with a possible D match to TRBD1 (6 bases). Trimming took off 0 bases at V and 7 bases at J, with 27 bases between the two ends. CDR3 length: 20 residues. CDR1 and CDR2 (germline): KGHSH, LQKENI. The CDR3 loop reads CASSPPMDRFRLSPGGELFF. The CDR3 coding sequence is TGTGCCAGCTCACCACCGATGGACAGATTCCGACTCTCCCCGGGCGGGGAGCTGTTTTTT.

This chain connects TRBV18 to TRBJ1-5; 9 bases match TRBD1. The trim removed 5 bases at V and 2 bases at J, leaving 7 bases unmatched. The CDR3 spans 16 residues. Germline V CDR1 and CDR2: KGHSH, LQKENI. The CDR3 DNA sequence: TGTGCCAGCTCATCCACAGGGGGCGTCGGCAATCAGCCCCAGCATTTT. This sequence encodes CASSSTGGVGNQPQHF.

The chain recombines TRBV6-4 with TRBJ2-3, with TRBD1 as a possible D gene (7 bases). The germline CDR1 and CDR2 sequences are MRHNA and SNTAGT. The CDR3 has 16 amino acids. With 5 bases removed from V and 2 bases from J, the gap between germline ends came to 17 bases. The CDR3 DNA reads TGTGCCAGCAGTCCTAGTGACAGGGACTTCACAGATACGCAGTATTTT. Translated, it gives CASSPSDRDFTDTQYF.

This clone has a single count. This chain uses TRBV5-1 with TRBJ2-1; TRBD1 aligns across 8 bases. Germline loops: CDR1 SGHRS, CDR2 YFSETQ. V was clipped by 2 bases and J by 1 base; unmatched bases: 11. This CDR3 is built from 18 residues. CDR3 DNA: TGCGCCAGCAGCTTTTTCCCAGGGGGCCGAGGGTCCTACAATGAGCAGTTCTTC. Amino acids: CASSFFPGGRGSYNEQFF.

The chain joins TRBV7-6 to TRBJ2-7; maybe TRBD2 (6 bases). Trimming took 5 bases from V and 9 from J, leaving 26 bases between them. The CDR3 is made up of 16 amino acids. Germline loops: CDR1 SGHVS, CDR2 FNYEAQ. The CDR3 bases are TGTGCCAGCAGCGGGGGACTCGGAGGACGAATGGGCGGGCAGTACTTC. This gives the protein CASSGGLGGRMGGQYF.

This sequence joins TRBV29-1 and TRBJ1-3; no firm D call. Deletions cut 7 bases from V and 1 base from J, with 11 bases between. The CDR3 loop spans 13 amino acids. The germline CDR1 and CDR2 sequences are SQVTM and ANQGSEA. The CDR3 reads CSGSQLSGNTIYF. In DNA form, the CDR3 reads TGCAGCGGGTCACAGCTATCTGGAAACACCATATATTTT.

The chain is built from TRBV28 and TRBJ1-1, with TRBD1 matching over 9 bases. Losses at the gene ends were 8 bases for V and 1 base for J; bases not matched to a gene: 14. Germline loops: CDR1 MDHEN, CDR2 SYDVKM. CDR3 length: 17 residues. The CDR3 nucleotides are TGTGCCAGCCACTCACTTTCCGGGACAGGGCGGAACACTGAAGCTTTCTTT. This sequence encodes CASHSLSGTGRNTEAFF.

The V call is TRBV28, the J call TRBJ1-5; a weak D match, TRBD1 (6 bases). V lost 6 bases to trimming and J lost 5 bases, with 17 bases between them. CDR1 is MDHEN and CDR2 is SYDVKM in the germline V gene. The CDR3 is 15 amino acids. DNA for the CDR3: TGTGCCAGCAGGAAACTCTGGGGACATTATCAGCCCCAGCATTTT. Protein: CASRKLWGHYQPQHF.

CDR3 sequence: CASPSPRGTQYF. CDR3 nucleotide sequence: TGTGCCAGTCCTAGCCCCAGAGGGACCCAGTACTTC. The chain recombines TRBV19 with TRBJ2-5, with D tentatively TRBD2 (5 bases). Trimming left V 8 bases short and J 7 bases short, with 14 bases between. The CDR3 consists of 12 residues. Germline CDR1 LNHDA, CDR2 SQIVND (reference sequence). The whole variable domain, filled in from reference TRBV19 and TRBJ2-5, reads DGGITQSPKYLFRKEGQNVTLSCEQNLNHDAMYWYRQDPGQGLRLIYYSQIVNDFQKGDIAEGYSVSREKKESFPLTVTSAQKNPTAFYLCASPSPRGTQYFGPGTRLLVL.

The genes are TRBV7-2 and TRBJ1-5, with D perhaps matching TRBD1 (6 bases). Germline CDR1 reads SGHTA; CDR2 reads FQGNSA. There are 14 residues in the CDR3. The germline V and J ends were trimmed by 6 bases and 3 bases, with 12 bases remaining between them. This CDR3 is CASRGQPFNQPQHF. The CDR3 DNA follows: TGTGCCAGCAGAGGACAGCCCTTCAATCAGCCCCAGCATTTT. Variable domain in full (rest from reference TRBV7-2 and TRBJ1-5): GAGVSQSPSNKVTEKGKDVELRCDPISGHTALYWYRQSLGQGLEFLIYFQGNSAPDKSGLPSDRFSAERTGGSVSTLTIQRTQQEDSAVYLCASRGQPFNQPQHFGDGTRLSIL.